A selection of T cell receptor beta chains follows, all from one sample in a study of blood T cell repertoires in COVID-19. Measured with immunoSEQ multiplex PCR; TCRdb has only the in-frame clones, and not every one. This sample has about 140,000 clones, with around 82% found just once. The sequenced sample consisted of PBMCs or T cells enriched from blood (not recorded which). The receptors shown here come from a man in his forties with acute COVID-19. Both conserved end residues are part of each CDR3. Fields, in order: D gene, J gene, clone size, V gene, CDR3 protein, CDR3 DNA. D genes are given only for firm matches. Not all rows give a size; the values are once, few, many and, for expanded clones, a class.

TRBD2 | TRBJ2-2 | few | TRBV5-1 | CASSVTSGIYGELFF | TGCGCCAGCAGCGTGACTAGCGGGATTTACGGGGAGCTGTTTTTT
. | TRBJ1-6 | . | TRBV5-1 | CASSSGVLDSPLHF | TGCGCCAGCAGCTCGGGGGTTTTGGATTCACCCCTCCACTTT
. | TRBJ1-4 | few | TRBV7-9 | CASSLLRAEHEKLFF | TGTGCCAGCAGCTTACTGAGGGCGGAACATGAAAAACTGTTTTTT
. | TRBJ2-5 | . | TRBV5-4 | CASSLAGKQETQYF | TGTGCCAGCAGCTTGGCCGGTAAACAAGAGACCCAGTACTTC
TRBD2 | TRBJ2-7 | . | TRBV7-2 | CASSPGLAGAHEQYF | TGTGCCAGCAGCCCGGGACTAGCGGGAGCCCACGAGCAGTACTTC
. | TRBJ1-1 | . | TRBV14 | CASSQVSGTEAFF | TGTGCCAGCAGCCAAGTATCGGGTACTGAAGCTTTCTTT
. | TRBJ2-4 | once | TRBV7-9 | CASSGGVGSKNIQYF | TGTGCCAGCAGCGGAGGGGTCGGATCCAAAAACATTCAGTACTTC
TRBD1 | TRBJ1-4 | . | TRBV5-4 | CASSPGQNNEKLFF | TGTGCCAGCAGCCCGGGACAGAATAATGAAAAACTGTTTTTT
. | TRBJ1-6 | . | TRBV5-6 | CASSLGQNYNSPLHF | TGTGCCAGCAGCTTGGGCCAGAATTATAATTCACCCCTCCACTTT
. | TRBJ1-4 | . | TRBV11-2 | CASSLTPGRDTTNEKLFF | TGTGCCAGCAGCCTCACCCCCGGGAGGGATACAACTAATGAAAAACTGTTTTTT
TRBD2 | TRBJ2-1 | . | TRBV5-4 | CASSKEVLAGGFGEQFF | TGTGCCAGCAGTAAAGAGGTACTAGCGGGAGGTTTCGGTGAGCAGTTCTTC
. | TRBJ1-1 | . | TRBV27 | CASRSRDGDTEAFF | TGTGCCAGCAGGAGTCGAGACGGGGACACTGAAGCTTTCTTT
TRBD1 | TRBJ1-2 | . | TRBV7-8 | CASSTRDRGEYGYTF | TGTGCCAGCAGCACCCGGGACAGGGGGGAGTATGGCTACACCTTC
. | TRBJ2-5 | . | TRBV5-4 | CASSSAQGVETQYF | TGTGCCAGCAGCTCCGCTCAGGGTGTGGAGACCCAGTACTTC
. | TRBJ1-2 | . | TRBV6-1 | CASSEYRSYGYTF | TGTGCCAGCAGTGAATACAGAAGCTATGGCTACACCTTC
TRBD1 | TRBJ2-5 | . | TRBV6-5 | CASSRTGWETQYF | TGTGCCAGCAGCCGGACAGGGTGGGAGACCCAGTACTTC
TRBD1 | TRBJ1-2 | . | TRBV4-3 | CASSQDDRGGNYGYTF | TGCGCCAGCAGCCAAGACGACAGGGGTGGGAACTATGGCTACACCTTC
TRBD1 | TRBJ1-1 | . | TRBV4-2 | CASSQEVRLRYDRVNTEAFF | TGTGCCAGCAGCCAAGAAGTTAGGTTACGGTATGACAGGGTGAACACTGAAGCTTTCTTT
TRBD1 | TRBJ2-7 | . | TRBV5-1 | CASSPTPGQGAGEQYF | TGCGCCAGCAGCCCCACGCCCGGACAGGGGGCGGGCGAGCAGTACTTC
TRBD1 | TRBJ1-4 | . | TRBV28 | CASIPRQGIGEKLFF | TGTGCCAGCATTCCCAGACAGGGGATAGGTGAAAAACTGTTTTTT